This TCR beta chain was identified in a study of T cell responses to AZD1222 COVID-19 vaccine (TCRdb year 2021). A note on the overall study: AZD1222 recipients with second doses at about 4 weeks or about 12 weeks were pooled, because spike-specific TCR depth and breadth did not differ between schedules. TCR sequencing covered fewer than 250 trial participants: 200 to 220 given two doses of AZD1222 and approximately 26 given two doses of MenACWY control vaccine. Trial participants were enrolled into age subgroups of 18-55, 56-69 and 70-plus years, which contained roughly 140, 27 and 60 TCR-sequenced participants, respectively.

The label giving this sample's time point can be read as: baseline before first vaccination. Samples from vaccinated people were obtained from the UK trials COV001 and COV002, which included a single-blind randomized controlled phase 2/3 trial of AZD1222 (ChAdOx1 nCoV-19) in healthy adults. For TCRbeta chain sequencing, PBMC samples from trial participants were taken at day 0 and at day 28 after the second dose. Comments on this clone: Its antigen is not yet known. Within one base of it there is no much larger clone, and no base qualities were kept.

Summary of the overall study and its limitations: The 56-69-year group was small, and its depth increase did not reach significance, likely because of low power. Reportedly, almost half of the unique spike-specific TCRs recognized epitopes lying outside the regions that are mutated in the B.1.351 and B.1.1.7 variants. Participants were mostly white British, with more females than males. The authors suggested clonal diversity may have been underestimated. Vaccine-associated CD4 TCRs spanned the whole spike protein, with dominant responses in regions 160-218 and 743-854. Because no samples from the day 14 peak response were available, repertoires could be characterized only after the peak T cell response. Only five to seven AZD1222 recipients were SARS-CoV-2 seropositive at baseline, limiting conclusions about previously exposed vaccinees. After two AZD1222 doses, both the breadth and the depth of spike-specific TCRs were significantly higher than at day 0 and than in MenACWY recipients.

The CDR3 regions of human TCRbeta chains were analyzed by immunosequencing. The authors' pipeline ran thus. TCRs in the repertoires were matched against a reference library of SARS-CoV-2-specific TCRs that had been generated with the MIRA antigen-specificity platform. Breadth meant the fraction of unique TCRs that were SARS-CoV-2-associated, whereas depth meant the fraction of total T cells that were SARS-CoV-2-associated. Using the MIRA data, each spike-specific TCR was mapped to the spike region that the TCR reacts to and placed in a CD4 or CD8 class. Log10-transformed breadth and depth values were compared by one-way ANOVA with Sidak's multiple comparisons tests. TCRdb mirrors the immuneACCESS table, restricted to in-frame sequences. Some clones are absent from its copies; in checked studies, under half trace to an unresolved V gene, and the reason for the others is unknown. V, J and clone size derive from that table, while D and trimming were established from the DNA sequence. This sample holds 150,000 to 200,000 clones; 75% to 90% were observed only once. 2% to 3% of the sample lies in the top ten.

The CDR1 and CDR2 encoded by the germline V gene are SGHRS and YFSETQ. Spanning cysteine to phenylalanine, the CDR3 consists of 15 amino acids. Here the CDR3 DNA is all that survives: 45 bases in frame from base 1. After removal of 4 bases from V and 3 bases from J, the junction retains 10 bases not matched to a gene. The source of this sequence is an adult in good health. The rearrangement combines TRBV5-1 with TRBJ2-7, with 7 bases in between that match TRBD1. The sequenced sample was peripheral blood, obtained on day 0 of AZD1222 vaccination. Here is the DNA: TGCGCCAGCAGCCCAGGACAGGACAGCAACTACGAGCAGTACTTC. It translates as CASSPGQDSNYEQYF.